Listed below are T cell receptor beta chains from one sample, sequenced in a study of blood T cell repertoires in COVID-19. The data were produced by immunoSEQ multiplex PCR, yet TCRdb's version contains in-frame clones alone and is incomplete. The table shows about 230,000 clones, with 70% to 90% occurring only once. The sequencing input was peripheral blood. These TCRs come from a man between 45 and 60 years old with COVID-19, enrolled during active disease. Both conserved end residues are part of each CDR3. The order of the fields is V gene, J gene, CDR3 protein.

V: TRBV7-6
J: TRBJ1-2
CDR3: CASSLAEGGRYGYTF

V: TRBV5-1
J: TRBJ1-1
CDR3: CASSLAGVGSTEAFF

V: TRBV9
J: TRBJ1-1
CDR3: CASSVTYTEAFF

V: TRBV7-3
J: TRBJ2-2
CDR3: CASSQSPAGQRDTGELFF

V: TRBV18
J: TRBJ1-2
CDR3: CASSPPRGQGALGYTF

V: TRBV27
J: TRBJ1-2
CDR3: CASSLQGYGYTF

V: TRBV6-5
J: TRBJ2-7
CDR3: CASRGAGEFVEQYF

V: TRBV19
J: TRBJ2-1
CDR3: CASLETGTGNYNEQFF

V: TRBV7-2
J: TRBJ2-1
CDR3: CASSLYSGQGANEQFF

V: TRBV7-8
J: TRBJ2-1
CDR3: CASSLYIGQGFNEQFF

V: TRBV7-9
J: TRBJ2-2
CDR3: CASSAGGGTGELFF

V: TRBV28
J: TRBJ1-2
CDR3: CASNPGYGYTF

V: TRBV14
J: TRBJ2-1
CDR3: CASSRHSAAFRSYNEQFF

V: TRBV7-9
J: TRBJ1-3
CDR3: CASSLAGASGNTIYF

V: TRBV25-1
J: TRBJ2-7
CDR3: CASSEGTGAYEQYF

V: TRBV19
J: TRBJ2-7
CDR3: CASSGTASYEQYF

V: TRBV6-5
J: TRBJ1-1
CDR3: CASRQLLPEAFF

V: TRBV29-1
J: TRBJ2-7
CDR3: CSVTGLAGGNYEQYF

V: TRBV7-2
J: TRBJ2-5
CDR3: CASRTSGFQETQYF

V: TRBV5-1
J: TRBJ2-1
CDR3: CASSPKTLAGHEQFF

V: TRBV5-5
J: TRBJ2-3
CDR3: CASSLVGAGGFPHHTQYF

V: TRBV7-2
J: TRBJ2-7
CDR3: CASSPRDFDPYEQYF

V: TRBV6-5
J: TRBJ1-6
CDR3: CATGKDRDYSPLHF

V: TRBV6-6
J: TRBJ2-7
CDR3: CASSTSGRVSYEQYF

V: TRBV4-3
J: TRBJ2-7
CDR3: CASSQDFKGTGHRYEQYF

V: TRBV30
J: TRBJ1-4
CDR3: CAWSVQSGEKLFF

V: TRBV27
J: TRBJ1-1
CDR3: CASFPGTENTEAFF

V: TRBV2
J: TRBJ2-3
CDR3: CASSIGGIGTDTQYF

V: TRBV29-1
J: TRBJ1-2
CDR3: CSVPEGQDGYTF

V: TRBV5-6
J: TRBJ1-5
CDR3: CASSSRTGLLLLRQPQHF

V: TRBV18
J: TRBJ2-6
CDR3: CASSLDSSGANVLTF

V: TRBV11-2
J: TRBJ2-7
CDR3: CASSLEAPGGIGLGEQYF

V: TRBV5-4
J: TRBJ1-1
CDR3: CASSQGTVRGNTEAFF

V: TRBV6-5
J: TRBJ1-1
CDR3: CASQGPPSGAFF

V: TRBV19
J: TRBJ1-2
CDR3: CASSIPQDRSGLGVGYTF

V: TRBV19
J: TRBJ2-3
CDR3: CASSAETPGLAFTDTQYF

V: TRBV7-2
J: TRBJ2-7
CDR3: CASSLAAGGQYEQYF

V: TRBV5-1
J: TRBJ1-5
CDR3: CASSLTGGSGQPQHF

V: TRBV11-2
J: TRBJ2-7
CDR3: CASSLTDIQQYF

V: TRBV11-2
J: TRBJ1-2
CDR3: CASSSEGHGYTF

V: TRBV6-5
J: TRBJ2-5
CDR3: CASSSNPTQGAETQYF

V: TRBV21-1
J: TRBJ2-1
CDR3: CASSTRGARYNEQFF

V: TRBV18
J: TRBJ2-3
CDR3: CASSPGQYTDTQYF

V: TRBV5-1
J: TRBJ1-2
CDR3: CASSLDDSGRYGYTF

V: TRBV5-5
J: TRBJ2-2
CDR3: CASSLVALANTGELFF

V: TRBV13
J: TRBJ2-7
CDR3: CASSLTAILSYEQYF

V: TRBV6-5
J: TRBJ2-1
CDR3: CASSYSLWGGHNEQFF

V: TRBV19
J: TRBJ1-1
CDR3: CASGGMNTEAFF